Listed here are 27 T cell receptor beta chains from one sample, sequenced in a study of cytomegalovirus exposure and HLA in healthy donors. This PCR relied on a set of 60 Vbeta primers and 13 Jbeta primers. Assay: immunoSEQ multiplex PCR; the TCRdb copy retains only in-frame clones and omits some. Of more than 110,000 clones listed, around 75% are singletons. The sequencing sample was made of PBMCs. These receptor sequences come from a man in his thirties or forties in good health and CMV-seronegative.

This chain connects TRBV7-6 to TRBJ1-2, with D possibly being TRBD1 (5 bases). Between the trimmed V and J ends, which lost 1 base and 5 bases, there was a span of 11 bases. The CDR3 loop spans 14 amino acids. Germline CDR1 SGHVS, CDR2 FNYEAQ. CDR3 nucleotide sequence: TGTGCCAGCAGCTTAGAGGGGCAGCTATATGGCTACACCTTC. Translation gives CASSLEGQLYGYTF.

The chain is built from TRBV5-1 and TRBJ1-1; tentative D call: TRBD1 (5 bases). This CDR3 comprises 15 residues. Germline CDR1 is SGHRS and CDR2 is YFSETQ. Trimming stripped 4 bases from V and 6 bases from J, with 19 bases between. CDR3 in DNA: TGCGCCAGCAGCCCCGACTGGGGGGGAAGGGCTGAAGCTTTCTTT. Its translation: CASSPDWGGRAEAFF.

This rearrangement joins TRBV5-4 to TRBJ2-7, with a tentative D call TRBD2 (6 bases). The germline V and J ends were trimmed by 4 bases and 7 bases, with 18 bases remaining between them. CDR1 is SGHNT and CDR2 is YYREEE in the germline V gene (reference sequence). The CDR3 covers 14 residues. The DNA of the CDR3 is TGTGCCAGCAGCCCCACCGGGGGACGTCAGGAGCAGTACTTC. Translation gives CASSPTGGRQEQYF.

The rearrangement links TRBV4-1 to TRBJ2-1, with 10 bases identical to TRBD2. Trimming removed 4 bases from V and 3 bases from J; junction bases left unmatched: 6. Looked up from germline, CDR1 is MGHRA and CDR2 is YSYEKL. CDR3 length: 16 residues. This CDR3 reads CASSPRLAGVYNEQFF. The CDR3, as DNA: TGCGCCAGCAGCCCCCGCCTAGCGGGAGTCTACAATGAGCAGTTCTTC.

The chain has TRBV5-5 and TRBJ1-6; D is possibly TRBD1 (5 bases). Germline CDR1 SGHKS, CDR2 YYEKEE (reference sequence). The CDR3 totals 15 residues. V dropped 5 bases and J dropped 5 bases, with 14 bases sitting between them. The chain's CDR3 is CASRQMGGNNSPLHF. The CDR3 DNA reads TGTGCCAGCAGGCAAATGGGGGGTAATAATTCACCCCTCCACTTT.

The chain is built from TRBV6-6 and TRBJ1-4; D not certain. Per the germline V gene, CDR1 is MNHNY and CDR2 is SVGAGI (reference sequence). The CDR3 is 14 residues long. V was clipped by 4 bases and J by 4 bases, with 10 bases between them. The CDR3 reads CASSSGFNNEKLFF. CDR3 DNA sequence: TGTGCCAGCAGTTCGGGGTTCAATAATGAAAAACTGTTTTTT.

CDR3 DNA sequence: TGTGCCATATCCAATAATTCACCCCTCCACTTT. It encodes CAISNNSPLHF. The chain employs TRBV10-3 and TRBJ1-6; no clear D. The length of the CDR3 is 11 residues. The germline V gene has CDR1 ENHRY and CDR2 SYGVKD. V was pared by 9 bases and J by 5 bases, with 5 bases between.

The J gene is TRBJ1-1, the V gene TRBV18; D may be TRBD1 (5 bases). This CDR3 region has 16 residues. CDR1 KGHSH and CDR2 LQKENI come from the germline V gene. Trimming shortened V by 4 bases and J by 0 bases, and 15 bases separated the two germline ends. The CDR3 nucleotides read TGTGCCAGCTCACGCCAGGGACTTCTTATGAACACTGAAGCTTTCTTT. Its translation is CASSRQGLLMNTEAFF.

The chain recombines TRBV27 with TRBJ1-2, with 7 bases fitting TRBD1. CDR3 length: 15 amino acids. Per the germline V gene, CDR1 is MNHEY and CDR2 is SMNVEV (reference sequence). With V trimmed by 3 bases and J by 4 bases, 8 bases remained unmatched. The CDR3 is CASSFTGAQSYGYTF. In DNA form, the CDR3 reads TGTGCCAGCAGTTTCACAGGGGCCCAGAGCTATGGCTACACCTTC.

The gene calls are TRBV5-1 and TRBJ2-7; a possible D gene is TRBD2 (5 bases). The CDR3 loop spans 14 amino acids. V was cut by 1 base and J by 5 bases, with 13 bases left in between. The germline V gene encodes CDR1 SGHRS and CDR2 YFSETQ. In nucleotides, the CDR3 is TGCGCCAGCAGCTTGAACGGGGATACGGACGAGCAGTACTTC. Translation gives CASSLNGDTDEQYF. Full variable domain (missing parts from reference TRBV5-1 and TRBJ2-7): KAGVTQTPRYLIKTRGQQVTLSCSPISGHRSVSWYQQTPGQGLQFLFEYFSETQRNKGNFPGRFSGRQFSNSRSEMNVSTLELGDSALYLCASSLNGDTDEQYFGPGTRLTVT.

V usage is TRBV29-1 and J usage is TRBJ1-1, with 8 bases identical to TRBD1. CDR1 and CDR2 (germline): SQVTM, ANQGSEA. The CDR3 covers 14 residues. The trim removed 7 bases at V and 3 bases at J, leaving 10 bases unmatched. The CDR3 spells CSASRQGRDTEAFF. The CDR3 nucleotides are TGCAGCGCCTCCAGACAGGGGAGAGACACTGAAGCTTTCTTT.

V and J are TRBV30 and TRBJ2-7, with 7 bases lining up with TRBD1. This CDR3 has 13 amino acids. J was trimmed by 2 bases and V by 1 base; bases with no gene match: 2. In germline, CDR1 is GTSNPN, CDR2 SVGIG (reference sequence). The chain's CDR3 is CAWSAQGAYEQYF. The CDR3, as DNA: TGTGCCTGGAGTGCCCAGGGGGCCTACGAGCAGTACTTC.

The genes are TRBV14 and TRBJ1-2, with D maybe TRBD1 (5 bases). The CDR3 loop spans 11 amino acids. Germline lookup yields CDR1 SGHDN and CDR2 FVKESK. V was cut by 2 bases and J by 11 bases, with 9 bases left in between. The DNA of the CDR3 is TGTGCCAGCAGCCAACGGGGGGTATACACCTTC. Translated, it gives CASSQRGVYTF.

This chain links TRBV5-1 with TRBJ2-1; 13 bases match TRBD2. Germline trimming cut 0 bases from V and 8 bases from J; bases unmatched to any gene: 5. The CDR3 consists of 16 residues. Germline V gene data show CDR1 as SGHRS and CDR2 as YFSETQ. This CDR3 is CASSLGLAGGRYEQFF. For the CDR3, the DNA is TGCGCCAGCAGCTTGGGACTAGCGGGGGGCAGGTATGAGCAGTTCTTC.

The chain carries TRBV6-5 and TRBJ1-1, with D unclear. The CDR3 has 13 amino acids. Germline V gene sequence: CDR1 MNHEY, CDR2 SVGAGI. Between the trimmed V and J ends, which lost 0 bases and 6 bases, there was a span of 8 bases. CDR3 in amino acids: CASSYSSRPEAFF. The CDR3 DNA reads as TGTGCCAGCAGTTACTCCTCGCGCCCTGAAGCTTTCTTT.

The chain recombines TRBV2 with TRBJ2-5; D not resolved. Germline V CDR1 and CDR2: SNHLY, FYNNEI. The ends were cut back, 0 bases at V and 1 base at J, with 6 bases in the middle. The CDR3 totals 14 residues. CDR3 amino acids: CASSEANSQETQYF. DNA for the CDR3: TGTGCCAGCAGTGAAGCAAACAGCCAAGAGACCCAGTACTTC.

This clone was recorded once. The rearrangement joins TRBV6-1 to TRBJ2-2; TRBD2 agrees at 8 bases. This CDR3 region has 17 residues. Germline V CDR1 and CDR2: MNHNS, SASEGT. V trimming: 2 bases; J trimming: 5 bases; junction bases outside the gene matches: 10. Written as DNA, the CDR3 is TGTGCCAGCAGTGAAATTTGGGGTCTAGCGGGTACCGGGGAGCTGTTTTTT. It encodes CASSEIWGLAGTGELFF.

The chain combines TRBV9 with TRBJ1-5, with D uncertain. Germline V gives CDR1 SGDLS, CDR2 YYNGEE. The V end was cut by 4 bases, the J end by 4 bases, with 15 bases between. This CDR3 region has 15 residues. For the CDR3, the DNA is TGTGCCAGCAGCCCAGGAAACAGCTTAAATCAGCCCCAGCATTTT. It translates to CASSPGNSLNQPQHF.

On this clone itself: An end of the junction does not agree with germline; a read error may underlie this. The chain links TRBV6-5 to TRBJ1-1, with 7 bases aligning to TRBD1. The CDR3 contains 13 residues. CDR1 and CDR2 from the germline V gene are MNHEY and SVGAGI. In nucleotides, the CDR3 is TGTGCCAGCAGTCTGACAGGGAACTCTGAAGCTTTCTTT. It yields the protein CASSLTGNSEAFF.

The V call is TRBV30, the J call TRBJ2-7; TRBD2 matches 9 bases. Losses at the gene ends were 1 base for V and 4 bases for J; bases not matched to a gene: 5. Looked up from germline, CDR1 is GTSNPN and CDR2 is SVGIG (reference sequence). CDR3 length: 14 amino acids. CDR3: CAWSEKAGGYEQYF. The CDR3 bases are TGTGCCTGGAGTGAAAAGGCGGGAGGGTACGAGCAGTACTTC.

The CDR3 here is CASSREDEQYF. The CDR3 DNA reads as TGTGCCAGCAGTCGGGAAGACGAGCAGTACTTC. The gene calls are TRBV6-5 and TRBJ2-7, with D possibly matching TRBD2 (5 bases). The CDR3 spans 11 residues. V lost 5 bases and J lost 5, with 7 bases in between. Germline V CDR1 and CDR2: MNHEY, SVGAGI.

V is TRBV7-2 and J is TRBJ1-2; tentatively, D is TRBD1 (6 bases). V was cut by 5 bases and J by 2 bases, with 15 bases left in between. The CDR3 covers 15 residues. Germline CDR1 is SGHTA and CDR2 is FQGNSA. This chain's CDR3 is CASSARQAFNYGYTF. As DNA, the CDR3 is TGTGCCAGCAGCGCGAGACAGGCCTTCAACTATGGCTACACCTTC.

The genes are TRBV21-1 and TRBJ1-2; no check of the table's D call, TRBD1, against the DNA was made. TRBV21-1 is noted as a pseudogene. CDR3 size: 14 residues. The CDR3 loop reads CATTGDRVAYGYTF. CDR3 coding DNA: TGTGCCACAACCGGGGACAGGGTCGCCTATGGCTACACCTTC.

This chain connects TRBV28 to TRBJ1-3; the D is unclear. With 8 bases removed from V and 3 bases from J, the gap between germline ends came to 11 bases. Germline CDR1 is MDHEN and CDR2 is SYDVKM. CDR3 length: 13 amino acids. The CDR3 coding sequence is TGTGCCAGCCTACACCGGGGTGGAAACACCATATATTTT. Protein product: CASLHRGGNTIYF.

The chain recombines TRBV6-6 with TRBJ1-6; D not resolved. Trimming removed 8 bases from V and 10 bases from J, with 18 bases in between. In germline, CDR1 is MNHNY, CDR2 SVGAGI (reference sequence). The length of the CDR3 is 14 residues. The CDR3 nucleotides are TGTGCCAGCGAAACCGCGGGCGCGGTATCACCCCTCCACTTT. Translating it yields CASETAGAVSPLHF.

In this sample, this clone turned up a few times. The V call is TRBV2, the J call TRBJ2-2; TRBD2 is a possible D gene (5 bases). Trimming pared 4 bases from V and 4 bases from J, leaving 13 bases between. Germline CDR1 is SNHLY and CDR2 is FYNNEI. The CDR3 runs to 15 residues. DNA of the CDR3: TGTGCCAGCAGTGCATCTCTACTAGGCACCGGGGAGCTGTTTTTT. The encoded protein is CASSASLLGTGELFF.

V is TRBV5-1 and J is TRBJ2-7, with D possibly TRBD1 on 6 matching bases. V lost 3 bases, J lost 3 bases, and 13 bases lay in between. CDR1 and CDR2 (germline): SGHRS, YFSETQ. The CDR3 totals 14 residues. CDR3 loop: CASSSGDTFYEQYF. DNA for the CDR3: TGCGCCAGCAGCTCCGGGGACACCTTCTACGAGCAGTACTTC.